This TCR beta chain was obtained from a study of blood T cells in healthy people across ages. Study-wide points: Diversity was higher, and naive CD4+ cells more numerous, in long-lived donors than in aged donors. What prevented conclusive comparison of naive and antigen-experienced cells was that PBMCs were unsorted. Diversity of TCR beta per million T cells declined in a roughly linear way with age.

This clonotype came up a few times. Antigen unknown. Primed by a sample-barcoded 5' primer and a J-beta primer mix, a second PCR proceeded for roughly 6 to 12 cycles. At least 2.5 million CDR3-containing paired-end reads were obtained per sample. One entry per CDR3 protein, called by TCRdb with MiXCR from the 5' RACE reads. The sample yields about 2 million distinct CDR3 sequences, around 48% seen once. The CDR3 is made up of 14 amino acids. The junction had 8 bases not matched to a gene; V was cut back by 6 bases and J by 5 bases. V is TRBV12-3 or TRBV12-4 and J is TRBJ2-5; 8 nucleotides align to TRBD2. The specimen was blood. The TCR comes from a middle-aged woman in good health. The CDR3, as DNA: TGTGCCAGCAGCTCAGGAGCGGGGGTGGAGACCCAGTACTTC. Its translation is CASSSGAGVETQYF.